Listed below are T cell receptor beta chains from one sample, sequenced in a study of shared clonotypes between healthy human individuals. Repertoires were generated with immunoSEQ multiplex PCR, while TCRdb's copy carries only in-frame clones and drops some. The top ten clones hold around a third of a sample with around 690,000 clones, roughly 87% of them seen once. Input material: memory CD8+ T cells from PBMCs. All receptors derive from a man aged 18-30 years in good health. Some clones in this sample may be carry-over from other donors' samples. CDR3s include the opening cysteine and the closing phenylalanine or tryptophan. A D gene is named only where the DNA matches it firmly. Size is stated for part of the rows, as once, few or many counts, or as a class when the clone is expanded.

clone size	V gene	J gene	D gene	CDR3 protein	CDR3 DNA
-	TRBV28	TRBJ1-1	-	CASSFWRVDAEAFF	TGTGCCAGCAGTTTTTGGCGAGTAGACGCTGAAGCTTTCTTT
-	TRBV10-3	TRBJ2-3	TRBD2	CAISGLAGGTDTQYF	TGTGCCATCAGCGGACTAGCGGGAGGCACAGATACGCAGTATTTT
once	TRBV5-1	TRBJ2-7	-	CASSLDISGSYEQYF	TGCGCCAGCAGCTTGGATATTAGCGGCTCCTACGAGCAGTACTTC
-	TRBV7-9	TRBJ2-7	TRBD2	CASSSGLAGASEQYF	TGTGCCAGCAGCTCGGGACTAGCGGGAGCGAGTGAGCAGTACTTC
-	TRBV28	TRBJ1-5	-	CASVRGHERNQPQHF	TGTGCCAGCGTCCGGGGTCACGAACGCAATCAGCCCCAGCATTTT
-	TRBV9	TRBJ2-7	-	CASSSSTGSNYEQYF	TGTGCCAGCAGCTCTTCCACCGGGAGCAACTACGAGCAGTACTTC
few	TRBV13	TRBJ1-1	-	CASSLGRREAFF	TGTGCCAGCAGCCTAGGACGGAGAGAAGCTTTCTTT
-	TRBV19	TRBJ2-7	TRBD1	CASSPGQGAYEQYF	TGTGCCAGTAGTCCGGGACAGGGGGCCTACGAGCAGTACTTC
-	TRBV2	TRBJ2-1	TRBD2	CASSELGRPYNEQFF	TGTGCCAGCAGTGAACTCGGGAGGCCCTACAATGAGCAGTTCTTC
-	TRBV29-1	TRBJ2-1	-	CSVEKNEQFF	TGCAGCGTTGAAAAAAATGAGCAGTTCTTC
-	TRBV6-5	TRBJ2-2	-	CASSYSRGAGELFF	TGTGCCAGCAGTTACTCTCGGGGCGCCGGGGAGCTGTTTTTT
-	TRBV14	TRBJ2-1	-	CASSLYNEQFF	TGTGCCAGCAGTTTATACAATGAGCAGTTCTTC
-	TRBV9	TRBJ2-7	TRBD1	CASSVGGQGPEQYF	TGTGCCAGCAGCGTAGGGGGACAGGGTCCCGAGCAGTACTTC
once	TRBV19	TRBJ2-7	-	CASSIWAGEYEQYF	TGTGCCAGTAGTATCTGGGCAGGGGAGTACGAGCAGTACTTC
-	TRBV19	TRBJ1-1	-	CASTLRIMNTEAFF	TGTGCCAGTACTTTGAGGATCATGAACACTGAAGCTTTCTTT
-	TRBV19	TRBJ2-7	-	CASSKGNSYEQYF	TGTGCCAGTAGTAAGGGCAACTCCTACGAGCAGTACTTC
-	TRBV27	TRBJ2-1	TRBD2	CASSFGLAGVSFVGEQFF	TGTGCCAGCAGTTTCGGACTAGCGGGAGTCAGTTTTGTAGGAGAGCAGTTCTTC
few	TRBV28	TRBJ1-1	-	CASSLEGASSTEAFF	TGTGCCAGCAGTTTGGAAGGGGCATCATCCACTGAAGCTTTCTTT
-	TRBV4-1	TRBJ1-5	-	CASSQDNKASNQPQHF	TGCGCCAGCAGCCAAGATAACAAGGCTAGCAATCAGCCCCAGCATTTT
-	TRBV29-1	TRBJ2-1	-	CSVGVPGWNEQFF	TGCAGCGTTGGTGTTCCGGGTTGGAATGAGCAGTTCTTC
-	TRBV28	TRBJ1-1	-	CASSLGPNTEAFF	TGTGCCAGCAGTTTGGGGCCGAACACTGAAGCTTTCTTT
-	TRBV7-2	TRBJ2-3	-	CASSLLRATDTQYF	TGTGCCAGCAGCTTACTACGAGCGACGGATACGCAGTATTTT
few	TRBV28	TRBJ2-7	-	CASSPSLPPEQYF	TGTGCCAGCAGCCCCTCACTACCTCCCGAGCAGTACTTC
-	TRBV27	TRBJ2-7	TRBD2	CASSLSLAGGYEQYF	TGTGCCAGCAGTTTAAGTCTAGCGGGAGGTTACGAGCAGTACTTC
-	TRBV9	TRBJ1-1	-	CASSAPGGSPEAFF	TGTGCCAGCAGCGCCCCCGGGGGTTCGCCTGAAGCTTTCTTT
-	TRBV29-1	TRBJ2-1	TRBD2	CSVEGMGLAGASSYNEQFF	TGCAGCGTAGAGGGGATGGGACTAGCGGGAGCGAGCTCCTACAATGAGCAGTTCTTC
-	TRBV5-8	TRBJ2-1	-	CARAYNEQFF	TGTGCCAGGGCCTACAATGAGCAGTTCTTC
-	TRBV19	TRBJ1-4	-	CASSIGGQATNEKLFF	TGTGCCAGTAGTATTGGCGGACAAGCAACTAATGAAAAACTGTTTTTT
-	TRBV11-1	TRBJ2-5	-	CASSFRSGGETQYF	TGTGCCAGCAGCTTCCGGTCCGGCGGGGAGACCCAGTACTTC
-	TRBV11-3	TRBJ2-1	TRBD2	CASSLLAGEGNEQFF	TGTGCCAGCAGCTTACTAGCGGGAGAGGGCAATGAGCAGTTCTTC
few	TRBV7-9	TRBJ1-1	-	CAIRQGSTEAFF	TGTGCCATCAGGCAGGGTAGCACTGAAGCTTTCTTT
once	TRBV11-1	TRBJ2-7	TRBD1	CASSVDRGFYEQYF	TGTGCCAGCAGCGTCGACAGGGGGTTCTACGAGCAGTACTTC
-	TRBV28	TRBJ2-1	TRBD2	CASSAPGTNNEQFF	TGTGCCAGCAGTGCCCCCGGGACTAACAATGAGCAGTTCTTC
-	TRBV6-6	TRBJ2-3	-	CASSFRGSTDTQYF	TGTGCCAGCAGTTTCAGGGGTAGCACAGATACGCAGTATTTT
-	TRBV4-1	TRBJ1-5	TRBD1	CASSHRDRAGNQPQHF	TGCGCCAGCAGCCACCGGGACAGGGCTGGGAATCAGCCCCAGCATTTT
-	TRBV27	TRBJ2-7	TRBD1	CASSLAGGYEQYF	TGTGCCAGCAGTTTAGCAGGGGGATACGAGCAGTACTTC
once	TRBV5-6	TRBJ2-7	-	CASSSRVVGSYEQYF	TGTGCCAGCAGCTCTAGGGTAGTGGGCTCCTACGAGCAGTACTTC
once	TRBV5-1	TRBJ2-7	-	CASSTKGLGYEQYF	TGCGCCAGCAGCACGAAGGGGCTGGGATACGAGCAGTACTTC
-	TRBV28	TRBJ1-1	-	CASSFPAEMNTEAFF	TGTGCCAGCAGTTTCCCCGCCGAAATGAACACTGAAGCTTTCTTT
-	TRBV7-2	TRBJ1-4	TRBD1	CASSPDRGHEKLFF	TGTGCCAGCAGCCCCGACAGGGGGCACGAAAAACTGTTTTTT
-	TRBV2	TRBJ1-1	TRBD1	CASTLLGAGGLGTEAFF	TGTGCCAGCACCCTTTTGGGGGCAGGGGGGCTTGGCACTGAAGCTTTCTTT
-	TRBV9	TRBJ1-1	-	CASSVGLMNTEAFF	TGTGCCAGCAGCGTAGGGCTAATGAACACTGAAGCTTTCTTT
-	TRBV9	TRBJ1-1	-	CASSENTGRTEAFF	TGTGCCAGCAGCGAAAACACAGGGAGAACTGAAGCTTTCTTT
once	TRBV15	TRBJ2-2	TRBD1	CATSADRGENTGELFF	TGTGCCACCAGCGCGGACAGGGGCGAGAACACCGGGGAGCTGTTTTTT
-	TRBV20-1	TRBJ2-1	-	CSVRDEQFF	TGCAGTGTCCGGGATGAGCAGTTCTTC
few	TRBV29-1	TRBJ1-2	-	CSDMERGGDYGYTF	TGCAGCGACATGGAGAGGGGCGGGGATTATGGCTACACCTTC
-	TRBV18	TRBJ2-7	TRBD1	CASSRDSYEQYF	TGTGCCAGCTCACGGGACAGCTACGAGCAGTACTTC
-	TRBV6-5	TRBJ1-3	-	CASSWRQSGNTIYF	TGTGCCAGCAGTTGGCGACAGTCTGGAAACACCATATATTTT
-	TRBV7-9	TRBJ1-2	TRBD1	CASSPPGTGDGYGYTF	TGTGCCAGCAGCCCGCCGGGGACAGGGGACGGCTATGGCTACACCTTC
once	TRBV6-5	TRBJ2-2	TRBD1	CATLGQGALNGELFF	TGTGCCACCCTCGGACAGGGGGCGCTTAACGGGGAGCTGTTTTTT
-	TRBV12-5	TRBJ1-2	-	CASGNTPQAFYGYTF	TGTGCTAGTGGCAACACCCCCCAGGCGTTCTATGGCTACACCTTC
-	TRBV13	TRBJ2-1	-	CASSLGFRSYNEQFF	TGTGCCAGCAGCTTAGGTTTTCGCTCCTACAATGAGCAGTTCTTC